This TCR beta chain was identified in a study of OX40 agonist ivuxolimab in advanced cancers. Profiled with immunoSEQ multiplex PCR; TCRdb holds only in-frame clones, not every one. The sample has tens of thousands of clones; less than 90% are singletons. The V end was cut by 3 bases, the J end by 3 bases, with 5 bases between. The germline gives CDR1 LGHNA, CDR2 YSLEER. This CDR3 comprises 12 residues. This rearrangement joins TRBV4-3 to TRBJ2-5; D uncertain. Source: CD4+ or CD8+ T cells sorted from blood, taken in a trial of the OX40 agonist ivuxolimab. The TCR originated in an adult with an advanced solid tumor such as melanoma, head and neck, liver or kidney cancer. CDR3 coding DNA: TGCGCCAGCAGCCAGAAAAAAGAGACCCAGTACTTC. Translated: CASSQKKETQYF.